This TCR beta chain originates from a study of blood T cell repertoires in COVID-19. Across the study: The United States, Italy and Spain provided the acute and convalescent COVID-19 samples. Sources were T cells, B-cell-depleted T cells, or PBMCs; the material itself was cDNA or gDNA.

Germline V lookup: CDR1 MNHEY, CDR2 SVGEGT. The CDR3 has 14 residues. V was trimmed by 0 bases and J by 4 bases, leaving 8 bases between them. Authors' data handling: Using reference gene primer amplification, nucleated cell counts were estimated. Assay used: immunoSEQ multiplex PCR; TCRdb lists only in-frame clones, some missing. Clone size and V and J calls were adopted from that table, with D and trimming inferred from the DNA. The sample holds about 120,000 clones, 80% seen once. This clone was observed a single time. The receptor was derived from a man aged 55 to 70 with active or convalescent COVID-19. The chain has TRBV6-2 or TRBV6-3 and TRBJ2-3; possible D gene TRBD2, 6 bases. Sample: peripheral blood. The CDR3 DNA reads TGTGCCAGCAGTTACTCCTCTAGCGCAGATACGCAGTATTTT. This codes for CASSYSSSADTQYF.